This is a list of T cell receptor beta chains from one sample in a study of blood T cells in healthy people across ages. Each CDR3 protein is one row after TCRdb ran MiXCR on the 5' RACE reads. The repertoire includes about 2 million distinct CDR3 sequences, roughly 50% of them detected once, and around 2.1% sits in the top ten. The sequenced sample was blood. All receptors come from a woman between 40 and 55 years old in good health. The CDR3 runs from the conserved cysteine through the conserved F or W. Fields, in order: V gene, clone size, J gene, D gene, CDR3 DNA, CDR3 protein. D genes are given only for firm matches. Only part of the rows carry a size: once, few, many, or a class if the clone is expanded.

TRBV7-4	-	TRBJ2-5	-	TGTGCCAGCAGCTTAGTGATGATCGGGGGGCCCTCAGAGACCCAGTACTTC	CASSLVMIGGPSETQYF
TRBV4-3	-	TRBJ2-3	TRBD2	TGCGCCAGCAGCCAAAGTGGGCTAGCGGGGTACACAGATACGCAGTATTTT	CASSQSGLAGYTDTQYF
TRBV4-1	-	TRBJ2-4	-	TGCGCCAGCAGCCCAAATCCGACAGGCCAAAACATTCAGTACTTC	CASSPNPTGQNIQYF
TRBV6-2/TRBV6-3	few	TRBJ2-5	-	TGTGCCAGCAGGCCAGGGTTGCTCGAGACCCAGTACTTC	CASRPGLLETQYF
TRBV6-5	-	TRBJ2-2	-	TGTGCCGGCCGATATACCGGGGAGCTGTTTTTT	CAGRYTGELFF
TRBV20-1	-	TRBJ2-3	TRBD2	TGCAGTGCCGGGACTAGCGGCACAGATACGCAGTATTTT	CSAGTSGTDTQYF
TRBV12-3/TRBV12-4	few	TRBJ1-5	TRBD1	TGTGCCAGCCAGGGGGTGCTGGATCAGCCCCAGCATTTT	CASQGVLDQPQHF
TRBV5-1	-	TRBJ2-7	-	TGCGCCAGCAGCTTCCGTCGGGTAGGGTACAACAATGAGCAGTACTTC	CASSFRRVGYNNEQYF
TRBV6-1	-	TRBJ1-6	TRBD1	TGTGCCAGCAAGGGGGTAGGGGGCCTCCTGAATTCACCCCTCCACTTT	CASKGVGGLLNSPLHF
TRBV15	-	TRBJ2-3	-	TGTGCCACCAGCAGATCTAGCGTGAGCACAGATACGCAGTATTTT	CATSRSSVSTDTQYF
TRBV11-3	-	TRBJ2-7	-	TGTGCCAGCAGCTCCACCGGGGGCATGTACAATGAGCAGTACTTC	CASSSTGGMYNEQYF
TRBV29-1	few	TRBJ1-2	TRBD1	TGCAGCGTTGGGACAGGTGCCAACTATGGCTACACCTTC	CSVGTGANYGYTF
TRBV25-1	-	TRBJ2-7	-	TGTGCCAGCAGTGAAACCCAGACAGGACTACTCTCCTACGAGCAGTACTTC	CASSETQTGLLSYEQYF
TRBV13	-	TRBJ1-2	-	TGTGCCAGCAGCTTAGGGGGGACACGAGCAGAAACTAATGGCTACACCTTC	CASSLGGTRAETNGYTF
TRBV20-1	few	TRBJ2-7	-	TGCAGTGCTAGTGGTTACTTCTACGAGCAGTACTTC	CSASGYFYEQYF
TRBV27	once	TRBJ2-5	-	TGTGCCAGCAGTTTATCCGGGACCAACTTAGAGACCCAGTACTTC	CASSLSGTNLETQYF
TRBV7-2	-	TRBJ2-4	-	TGTGCCAGCAGCTTACTCGACTCTAACCCAGTCAAAAACATTCAGTACTTC	CASSLLDSNPVKNIQYF
TRBV28	-	TRBJ1-1	-	TGTGCCAGCAGTCCGGCACCCTTCCGGGACATAAACACTGAAGCTTTCTTT	CASSPAPFRDINTEAFF
TRBV20-1	-	TRBJ2-5	-	TGCAGTGCTAGCCCATCCGCTCCTCAAGAGACCCAGTACTTC	CSASPSAPQETQYF
TRBV29-1	-	TRBJ1-2	-	TGCAGCGTTGACGCAGCCAGCTTACGGTACACCTTC	CSVDAASLRYTF
TRBV2	-	TRBJ2-3	TRBD2	TGTGCCAGCAGAGAAACGGGGGGGAGCACAGATACGCAGTATTTT	CASRETGGSTDTQYF
TRBV7-2	-	TRBJ1-2	-	TGTGCCAGCAGCCCCTGGGCGGAGGAAGGCTACACCTTC	CASSPWAEEGYTF
TRBV12-3/TRBV12-4	many	TRBJ2-3	-	TGTGCCAGCAGTCGTCCCGGGGGCACAGATACGCAGTATTTT	CASSRPGGTDTQYF
TRBV3-1	few	TRBJ2-5	TRBD2	TGTGCCAGCAGCGCGAGGCGGGGGGGAGAGACCCAGTACTTC	CASSARRGGETQYF
TRBV27	-	TRBJ2-1	TRBD2	TGTGCCAGCAGTGGACTAGCGGGGGGCGAACCCTACAATGAGCAGTTCTTC	CASSGLAGGEPYNEQFF
TRBV3-1	few	TRBJ2-5	TRBD2	TGTGCCAGCAGCCAAGGAAGACTAGCGGGGGACCAAGAGACCCAGTACTTC	CASSQGRLAGDQETQYF
TRBV15	-	TRBJ2-1	-	TGTGCCGCCAAGGACACGACAGAGAACAATGAGCAGTTCTTC	CAAKDTTENNEQFF
TRBV6-5	-	TRBJ2-1	TRBD2	TGTGCCAGCAAACCCACGACTAGCGGAAGGTGCGAGCAGTTCTTC	CASKPTTSGRCEQFF
TRBV6-5	once	TRBJ2-5	-	TGTGCCAGCAGTTACAAAGGGGGGTCGGCCAATGAGCAGTACTTC	CASSYKGGSANEQYF
TRBV6-2/TRBV6-3	-	TRBJ2-3	-	TGTGCCAGCAGTCCCCTGGGAGTCCTCACAGATACGCAGTATTTT	CASSPLGVLTDTQYF
TRBV4-2	-	TRBJ2-7	TRBD2	TGTGCCAGCAGCCAAGATGAGCGGGGGGGCGTCGAGCAGTACTTC	CASSQDERGGVEQYF
TRBV4-1	-	TRBJ2-3	-	TGCGCCAGCAGCCAAGTAACGATCCACAGGGAGGGCACAGATACGCAGTATTTT	CASSQVTIHREGTDTQYF
TRBV7-3	-	TRBJ1-1	TRBD1	TGTGCCAGCAGCTCCAAGACAGGGAGGGACACTGAAGCTTTCTTT	CASSSKTGRDTEAFF
TRBV2	-	TRBJ2-3	TRBD2	TGTGCCAGCAGTACTATTACTAGCGGGTTTGATGATACGCAGTATTTT	CASSTITSGFDDTQYF
TRBV12-3/TRBV12-4	few	TRBJ1-4	-	TGTGCCAGCAGTTTCATTGGGGCGGCCAAAGGGTTTTTT	CASSFIGAAKGFF
TRBV12-3/TRBV12-4	-	TRBJ2-7	-	TGTGCCAGCAGCCTAGGACGGACCCGGGGTGAGCAGTACTTC	CASSLGRTRGEQYF
TRBV14	few	TRBJ2-1	-	TGTGCCATCCGGAGGCAGGGGCACAATGAGCAGTTCTTC	CAIRRQGHNEQFF
TRBV5-5	few	TRBJ1-5	-	TGTGCCAGCAGCTTAGGACACGGGGTTTGGCCCCAGCATTTT	CASSLGHGVWPQHF
TRBV20-1	once	TRBJ2-3	-	TGCAGTGCTAGGGAATCGCCCGATACGCAGTATTTT	CSARESPDTQYF
TRBV5-8	few	TRBJ2-3	-	TGTGCCAGCAGCCCGATGCAGCGGACGATAGTGGCAGATACGCAGTATTTT	CASSPMQRTIVADTQYF
TRBV29-1	many	TRBJ2-7	-	TGCAGCGTTGAGGAGGGCTACGAGCAGTACTTC	CSVEEGYEQYF
TRBV29-1	-	TRBJ2-1	TRBD1	TGCAGCGTTGAGGGCTTGGACAGGGTCTGGAATGAGCAGTTCTTC	CSVEGLDRVWNEQFF
TRBV18	-	TRBJ1-4	-	TGTGCCAGCTCATCCACCGGGGGGGCAAAACTGTTTTTT	CASSSTGGAKLFF
TRBV5-5	-	TRBJ2-1	-	TGTTCCAGCAGCTCTATCAATGAGCAGTTCTTC	CSSSSINEQFF
TRBV6-5	few	TRBJ2-1	TRBD1	TGTGCCAGCAGTCTCTGGGGACAGCGAGACAATGAGCAGTTCTTC	CASSLWGQRDNEQFF
TRBV10-3	few	TRBJ2-5	-	TGTGCCATCAAGGGCAGCATGACCGAGGGAGAGACCCAGTACTTC	CAIKGSMTEGETQYF
TRBV11-3	-	TRBJ2-1	-	TGTGCCAGCAGCTCTACACAGGGTGGGGAGCAGTTCTTC	CASSSTQGGEQFF
TRBV29-1	-	TRBJ2-1	TRBD2	TGCAGCGCCGGACTAGCGGGGGGTGTTGAGCAGTTCTTC	CSAGLAGGVEQFF
TRBV6-1	-	TRBJ2-2	TRBD2	TGTGCCAGTGCTTCTAGCGGGGGGAACACCGGGGAGCTGTTTTTT	CASASSGGNTGELFF
TRBV28	few	TRBJ1-2	TRBD1	TGTGCCAGCAGTTTTTTGGGACAGGACCTCGCTAACTATGGCTACACCTTC	CASSFLGQDLANYGYTF
TRBV28	-	TRBJ2-5	-	TGTGCCAGCAGTTTACCAGGGGCCCAGGGGACCCAGTACTTC	CASSLPGAQGTQYF